These 16 T cell receptor beta chains originate from one sample sequenced in a study of control samples from healthy donors and cancer patients (dated by TCRdb to the early 2020s). The library was built by means of the immunoSEQ multiplex PCR assay. Imported from immuneACCESS, the table was reduced by TCRdb to in-frame sequences with V and J called. These copies leave out some clones; in studies compared against another copy, an unresolved V gene accounts for under half, and the cause of the remainder is not known. A total of some 150,000 clones appear in this sample, just under 95% of them only once. The ten largest clones capture 13% to 15% of the sample. Sequencing was done on a sample of PBMCs. Receptors originate from a man aged 55 to 69 with colorectal cancer.

V gene TRBV10-3 combines with J gene TRBJ2-5; 9 bases line up with TRBD1. Looked up from germline, CDR1 is ENHRY and CDR2 is SYGVKD. Unmatched junction bases numbered 0, after V lost 6 bases and J lost 1 base. The CDR3 sequence is 13 residues long. CDR3 amino acids: CAIRTGGQETQYF. CDR3 nucleotides: TGTGCCATCAGGACAGGGGGCCAAGAGACCCAGTACTTC.

This clone came up a few times. V usage is TRBV5-4 and J usage is TRBJ1-6; D ambiguous. Germline V gives CDR1 SGHNT, CDR2 YYREEE (reference sequence). Trimming left V 2 bases short and J 7 bases short, with 10 bases between. This CDR3 region has 14 residues. The CDR3: CASSLERMNSPLHF. The DNA of the CDR3 is TGTGCCAGCAGCTTAGAACGGATGAATTCACCCCTCCACTTT.

The V and J genes are TRBV5-4 and TRBJ1-2; 7 bases align to TRBD1. Germline V CDR1 and CDR2: SGHNT, YYREEE (reference sequence). This CDR3 contains 14 residues. The V gene end was trimmed by 7 bases and the J gene end by 3 bases; junction bases not matched to a gene: 9. This CDR3 is CASGGGDSYYGYTF. The CDR3 nucleotides are TGTGCCAGCGGCGGAGGGGACAGCTACTATGGCTACACCTTC.

The V gene is TRBV6-2 or TRBV6-3, the J gene TRBJ1-1, with D perhaps matching TRBD1 (5 bases). The CDR3 consists of 14 residues. The ends were cut back, 4 bases at V and 5 bases at J, with 14 bases in the middle. Germline V lookup: CDR1 MNHEY, CDR2 SVGEGT. The CDR3 region has the DNA TGTGCCAGCAGTTTCCAGGGTTTAGGGACTGAAGCTTTCTTT. Its protein product is CASSFQGLGTEAFF.

This sequence joins TRBV5-3 and TRBJ1-2; D call uncertain. TRBV5-3 is recorded as an ORF, its role being uncertain. The CDR3 totals 11 residues. V lost 0 bases, J lost 8 bases, and 5 bases lay in between. The CDR3: CARSLARGYTF. Written as DNA, the CDR3 is TGTGCCAGAAGCTTGGCTCGGGGCTACACCTTC.

V usage is TRBV6-2 or TRBV6-3 and J usage is TRBJ1-2; 9 bases map to TRBD1. Germline V gene lookup returns CDR1 MNHEY and CDR2 SVGEGT. This CDR3 comprises 15 residues. V lost 6 bases to trimming and J lost 2 bases; unmatched junction nucleotides: 7. The chain's CDR3 is CASSAGTGWNYGYTF. The CDR3 DNA reads as TGTGCCAGCAGCGCCGGGACAGGGTGGAACTATGGCTACACCTTC.

The chain recombines TRBV11-2 with TRBJ1-2; D might be TRBD1 (5 bases). V was clipped by 3 bases and J by 4 bases, with 12 bases between them. The V gene's germline CDR1 is SGHAT and CDR2 FQNNGV. The CDR3 consists of 14 residues. CDR3 nucleotide sequence: TGTGCCAGCAGCTTGGTAGACAGCCTCTATGGCTACACCTTC. This translates into CASSLVDSLYGYTF.

This clone was seen more than once but under ten times. V is TRBV6-6 and J is TRBJ1-1; perhaps TRBD1 as D (6 bases). Trimming left V 0 bases short and J 8 bases short, with 16 bases between. Germline CDR1 reads MNHNY; CDR2 reads SVGAGI (reference sequence). The CDR3 has 15 residues. In nucleotides, the CDR3 is TGTGCCAGCAGTTACTCGCTCGGGGGCACCGACGAAGCTTTCTTT. Translation: CASSYSLGGTDEAFF.

The chain carries TRBV24-1 and TRBJ2-1; 12 nucleotides line up with TRBD2. Trimming cost V 7 bases and J 9 bases; bases outside gene matches: 6. The germline V gene has CDR1 KGHDR and CDR2 SFDVKD. This CDR3 spans 14 amino acids. The CDR3 nucleotides read TGTGCCACCAGACAGACTAGCGGGGGAGGTGAGCAGTTCTTC. This gives the protein CATRQTSGGGEQFF.

The chain has TRBV19 and TRBJ2-1, with 8 bases aligning to TRBD1. Looked up from germline, CDR1 is LNHDA and CDR2 is SQIVND (reference sequence). The CDR3 runs to 15 residues. V gave up 4 bases and J gave up 3 bases; unmatched junction bases: 5. CDR3 sequence reads: CASSTSGTGYNEQFF. DNA for the CDR3: TGTGCCAGTAGTACCTCCGGGACAGGCTACAATGAGCAGTTCTTC.

Concerning this clone: Other DNA sequences from this sample encode an identical CDR3 as well. This sequence joins TRBV3-1 (or the pseudogene TRBV3-2) and TRBJ2-7; D remains unclear. V gave up 3 bases and J gave up 3 bases, with 3 bases separating them. There are 11 residues in the CDR3. CDR1 and CDR2 from the germline V gene are LGHDT and YNNKEL (reference sequence). DNA for the CDR3: TGTGCCAGCAGCCAGAGCTACGAGCAGTACTTC. It is translated as CASSQSYEQYF.

V gene TRBV5-1 combines with J gene TRBJ1-1; tentative D call: TRBD1 (5 bases). The V end lost 0 bases, the J end lost 3 bases, and 12 bases lay between the germline ends. The germline CDR1 and CDR2 sequences are SGHRS and YFSETQ. The length of the CDR3 is 15 residues. Here the CDR3 DNA reads TGCGCCAGCAGCTTGGGGCAGGGAAAGGACACTGAAGCTTTCTTT. This codes for CASSLGQGKDTEAFF. The variable domain in full, completed from reference TRBV5-1 and TRBJ1-1, reads KAGVTQTPRYLIKTRGQQVTLSCSPISGHRSVSWYQQTPGQGLQFLFEYFSETQRNKGNFPGRFSGRQFSNSRSEMNVSTLELGDSALYLCASSLGQGKDTEAFFGQGTRLTVV.

The rearrangement links TRBV19 to TRBJ2-7, with D possibly being TRBD2 (5 bases). Trimming stripped 4 bases from V and 6 bases from J, with 13 bases between. CDR1 LNHDA and CDR2 SQIVND come from the germline V gene (reference sequence). The CDR3 consists of 13 residues. CDR3 sequence: CASSNGVPGEQYF. The CDR3 DNA is TGTGCCAGTAGTAACGGGGTCCCGGGCGAGCAGTACTTC.

V and J are TRBV5-1 and TRBJ2-5; 16 nucleotides align to TRBD2. The CDR3 covers 20 residues. CDR1 is SGHRS and CDR2 is YFSETQ in the germline V gene. Losses at the gene ends were 3 bases for V and 4 bases for J; bases not matched to a gene: 15. CDR3 sequence: CASSSEGTSGGVPRPETQYF. CDR3 in DNA: TGCGCCAGCAGCTCCGAGGGGACTAGCGGGGGGGTCCCCCGGCCAGAGACCCAGTACTTC.

The chain employs TRBV7-8 and TRBJ2-7; either TRBD1 or TRBD2 may fit D (5 bases each). There are 14 residues in the CDR3. V lost 5 bases to trimming and J lost 2 bases, with 13 bases between them. Germline assignment: CDR1 SGHVS and CDR2 FQNEAQ. The CDR3 coding sequence is TGTGCCAGCAGCGAGTCCGGGACCACCTACGAGCAGTACTTC. It translates to CASSESGTTYEQYF.

CDR3 loop: CAWGGQENYGYTF. In DNA, the CDR3 is TGTGCCTGGGGGGGACAGGAGAACTATGGCTACACCTTC. V gene TRBV30 combines with J gene TRBJ1-2, with 8 bases aligning to TRBD1. CDR3 length: 13 residues. Losses at the gene ends were 5 bases for V and 2 bases for J; bases not matched to a gene: 4. The germline V gene encodes CDR1 GTSNPN and CDR2 SVGIG (reference sequence).